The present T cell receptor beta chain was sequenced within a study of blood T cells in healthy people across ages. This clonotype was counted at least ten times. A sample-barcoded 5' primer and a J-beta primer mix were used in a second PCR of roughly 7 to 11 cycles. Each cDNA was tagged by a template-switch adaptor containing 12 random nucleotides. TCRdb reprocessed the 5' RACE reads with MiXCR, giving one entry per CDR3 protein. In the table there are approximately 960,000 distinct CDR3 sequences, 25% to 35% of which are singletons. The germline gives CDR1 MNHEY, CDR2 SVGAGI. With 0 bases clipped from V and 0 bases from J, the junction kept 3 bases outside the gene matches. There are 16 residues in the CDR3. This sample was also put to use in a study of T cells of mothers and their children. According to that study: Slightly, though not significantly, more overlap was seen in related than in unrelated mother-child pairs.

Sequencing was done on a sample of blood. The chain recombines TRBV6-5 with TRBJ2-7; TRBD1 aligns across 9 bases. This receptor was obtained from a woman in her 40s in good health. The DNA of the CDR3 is TGTGCCAGCAGTTACTCCGGGACAGGGTTCTCCTACGAGCAGTACTTC. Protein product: CASSYSGTGFSYEQYF.